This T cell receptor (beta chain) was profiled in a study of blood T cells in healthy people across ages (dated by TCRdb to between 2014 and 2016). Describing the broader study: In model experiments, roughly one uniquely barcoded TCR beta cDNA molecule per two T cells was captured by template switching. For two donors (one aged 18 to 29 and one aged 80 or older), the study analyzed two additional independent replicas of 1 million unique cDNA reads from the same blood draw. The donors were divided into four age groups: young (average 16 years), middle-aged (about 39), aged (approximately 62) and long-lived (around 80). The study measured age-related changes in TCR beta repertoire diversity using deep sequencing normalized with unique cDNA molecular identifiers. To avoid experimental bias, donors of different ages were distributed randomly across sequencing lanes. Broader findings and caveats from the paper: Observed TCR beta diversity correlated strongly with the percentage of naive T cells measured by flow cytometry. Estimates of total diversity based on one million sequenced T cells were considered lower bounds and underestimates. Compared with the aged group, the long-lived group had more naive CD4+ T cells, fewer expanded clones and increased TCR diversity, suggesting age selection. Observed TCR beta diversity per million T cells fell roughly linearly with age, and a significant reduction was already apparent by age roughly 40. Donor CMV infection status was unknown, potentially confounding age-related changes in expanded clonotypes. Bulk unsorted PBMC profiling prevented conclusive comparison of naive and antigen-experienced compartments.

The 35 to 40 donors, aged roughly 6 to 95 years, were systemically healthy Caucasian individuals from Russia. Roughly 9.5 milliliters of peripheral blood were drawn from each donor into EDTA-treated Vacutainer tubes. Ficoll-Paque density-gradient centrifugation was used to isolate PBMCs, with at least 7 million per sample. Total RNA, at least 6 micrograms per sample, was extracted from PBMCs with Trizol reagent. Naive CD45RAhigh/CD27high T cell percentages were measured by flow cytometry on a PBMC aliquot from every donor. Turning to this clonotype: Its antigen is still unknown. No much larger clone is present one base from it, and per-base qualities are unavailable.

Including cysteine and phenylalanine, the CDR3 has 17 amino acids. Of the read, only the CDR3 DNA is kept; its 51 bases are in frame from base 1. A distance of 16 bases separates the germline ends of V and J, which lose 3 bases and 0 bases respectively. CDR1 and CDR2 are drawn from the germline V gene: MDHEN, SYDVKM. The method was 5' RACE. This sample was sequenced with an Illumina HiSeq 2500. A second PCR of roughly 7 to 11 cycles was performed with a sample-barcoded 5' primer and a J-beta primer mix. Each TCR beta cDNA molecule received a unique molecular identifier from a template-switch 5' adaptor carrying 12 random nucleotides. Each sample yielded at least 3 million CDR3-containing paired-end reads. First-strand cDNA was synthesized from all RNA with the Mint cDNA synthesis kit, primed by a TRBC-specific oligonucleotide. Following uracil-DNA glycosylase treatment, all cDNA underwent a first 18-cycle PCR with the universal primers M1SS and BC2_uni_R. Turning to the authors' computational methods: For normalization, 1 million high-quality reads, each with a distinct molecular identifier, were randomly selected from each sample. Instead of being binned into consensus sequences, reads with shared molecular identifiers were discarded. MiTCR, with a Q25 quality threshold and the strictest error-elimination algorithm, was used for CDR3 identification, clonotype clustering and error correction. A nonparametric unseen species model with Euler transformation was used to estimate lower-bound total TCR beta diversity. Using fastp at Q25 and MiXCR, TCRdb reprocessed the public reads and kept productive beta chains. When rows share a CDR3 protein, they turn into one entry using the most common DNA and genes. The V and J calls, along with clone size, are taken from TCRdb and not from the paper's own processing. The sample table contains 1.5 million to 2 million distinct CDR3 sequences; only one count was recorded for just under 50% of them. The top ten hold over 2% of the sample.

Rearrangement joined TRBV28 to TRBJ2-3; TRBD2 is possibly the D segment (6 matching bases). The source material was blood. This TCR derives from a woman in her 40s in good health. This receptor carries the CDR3 CASSFGVSGESTDTQYF. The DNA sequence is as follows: TGTGCCAGCAGTTTTGGCGTTTCGGGGGAGAGCACAGATACGCAGTATTTT.